The 15 T cell receptor beta chains below were found in one sample sequenced in a study of spatial heterogeneity in lung cancer. This sample's time point: sample taken at primary tumor resection. These receptors have no known antigen. MiXCR, applied by TCRdb to the 5' RACE reads, yields one record per CDR3 protein. Of around 7,000 distinct CDR3 sequences in the sample, around 15% were seen once. The study's findings and limits: For expanded intratumoral alpha and beta TCRs, counts tracked tumor mutation counts.

The material was lung tumor tissue, obtained at surgery. These receptors were collected from a female donor with early-stage non-small cell lung cancer.

This clonotype is termed medium-sized (0.01 to 0.1%). The rearrangement links TRBV6-6 to TRBJ2-7, with D possibly being TRBD1 (6 bases). The germline CDR1 and CDR2 sequences are MNHNY and SVGAGI (reference sequence). V gave up 0 bases and J gave up 4 bases, with 16 bases separating them. The CDR3 contains 16 residues. As DNA, the CDR3 is TGTGCCAGCAGTTACTCCACCGGACAGATGGGTTACGAGCAGTACTTC. Translation: CASSYSTGQMGYEQYF.

At least ten counts were recorded for this clonotype. V usage is TRBV7-8 and J usage is TRBJ1-4; D unclear. This CDR3 is 17 amino acids long. The ends were cut back, 1 base at V and 5 bases at J, with 17 bases in the middle. Germline CDR1 reads SGHVS; CDR2 reads FQNEAQ. The CDR3 DNA reads as TGTGCCAGCAGCTTAGAACATTTGGGAGGCCCGAATGAAAAACTGTTTTTT. Amino acid sequence: CASSLEHLGGPNEKLFF.

At least ten counts were recorded for this clonotype. The rearrangement joins TRBV6-2 or TRBV6-3 to TRBJ2-5; 12 bases align to TRBD1. Trimming removed 6 bases from V and 6 bases from J; junction bases left unmatched: 8. This CDR3 comprises 15 residues. CDR1 MNHEY and CDR2 SVGEGT come from the germline V gene. Here the CDR3 reads CASRTGTGGTKTQYF. The CDR3 nucleotides read TGTGCCAGCAGGACCGGGACAGGGGGCACGAAGACCCAGTACTTC.

By proportion, this clonotype is medium-sized. The chain couples TRBV7-9 to TRBJ2-1, with 13 bases matching TRBD2. CDR3 length: 19 residues. CDR1 is SEHNR and CDR2 is FQNEAQ in the germline V gene (reference sequence). Germline trimming cut 3 bases from V and 3 bases from J; bases unmatched to any gene: 11. The DNA of the CDR3 is TGTGCCAGCAGCTTCCCTACTAGCGGGGGGGCCTCTAGCTACAATGAGCAGTTCTTC. Its protein is CASSFPTSGGASSYNEQFF.

In its sample, this clonotype was seen many times. The rearrangement joins TRBV12-3 or TRBV12-4 to TRBJ2-2, with a possible D match to TRBD2 (6 bases). The V end was cut by 7 bases, the J end by 3 bases, with 15 bases between. This CDR3 has 15 amino acids. The CDR3 sequence: CASIERGYDTGELFF. The DNA of the CDR3 is TGTGCCAGCATTGAACGGGGGTACGACACCGGGGAGCTGTTTTTT.

This clonotype was recorded many times. The chain recombines TRBV4-1 with TRBJ1-2, with 9 positions matching TRBD1. J gave up 8 bases and V 2 bases, and 9 bases lay outside the gene matches. Germline CDR1 MGHRA, CDR2 YSYEKL. The CDR3 has 15 amino acids. Here the CDR3 DNA reads TGCGCCAGCAGCCAATTTTCCGGGACAGGGTCCGGCTACACCTTC. It is translated as CASSQFSGTGSGYTF.

The chain couples TRBV20-1 to TRBJ2-3; maybe TRBD2 (6 bases). V was cut by 4 bases and J by 5 bases, with 10 bases left in between. The CDR3 is 12 amino acids. Germline V gene sequence: CDR1 DFQATT, CDR2 SNEGSKA (reference sequence). The CDR3 spells CSAIVGGDTQYF. CDR3 in DNA: TGCAGTGCTATTGTGGGGGGAGATACGCAGTATTTT.

This clonotype rates as large (0.1 to 1%). V and J are TRBV7-2 and TRBJ1-2, with D possibly matching TRBD1 (5 bases). Germline loops: CDR1 SGHTA, CDR2 FQGNSA. V was clipped by 2 bases and J by 0 bases, with 19 bases between them. This CDR3 is 18 amino acids long. The CDR3 DNA is TGTGCCAGCAGCTTACCCCTACTGACAGCTTCAGCTAACTATGGCTACACCTTC. Translating gives CASSLPLLTASANYGYTF.

This clonotype was recorded at least ten times. V is TRBV9 and J is TRBJ2-7; 10 nucleotides agree with TRBD2. Germline V gives CDR1 SGDLS, CDR2 YYNGEE. V was pared by 0 bases and J by 3 bases, with 0 bases of the junction left unmatched. CDR3 length: 14 residues. CDR3 protein: CASSVASGGYEQYF. The CDR3 coding sequence is TGTGCCAGCAGCGTAGCTAGCGGGGGCTACGAGCAGTACTTC.

In this sample, this clonotype is medium-sized. V is TRBV3-1 and J is TRBJ2-7, with D unresolved. Germline values: CDR1 LGHDT, CDR2 YNNKEL (reference sequence). Trimming took 2 bases from V and 6 from J, leaving 17 bases between them. This CDR3 contains 15 residues. The DNA for the CDR3 is TGTGCCAGCAGCCAAAAGGGCACAGTTTCCACCGAGCAGTACTTC. Protein product: CASSQKGTVSTEQYF.

By its share, this clonotype is medium-sized (0.01 to 0.1%). The CDR3 DNA sequence: TGTGCCAGCAGCTTCGGTCTTAGCCCCAGAGATGGCTACACCTTC. The encoded protein is CASSFGLSPRDGYTF. The chain is built from TRBV11-1 and TRBJ1-2; D call uncertain. With 3 bases removed from V and 6 bases from J, the gap between germline ends came to 17 bases. Germline CDR1 and CDR2: SGHAT and FQDESV (reference sequence). This CDR3 contains 15 residues.

This clonotype was counted ten times or more. The chain links TRBV6-1 to TRBJ2-7; D unclear. Deletions cut 4 bases from V and 7 bases from J, with 14 bases between. Per the germline V gene, CDR1 is MNHNS and CDR2 is SASEGT. The CDR3 is made up of 13 amino acids. The CDR3 DNA follows: TGTGCCAGCAGTGTACTCCCCCCTGGAGAGCAGTACTTC. The encoded protein is CASSVLPPGEQYF.

By sample fraction, this clonotype is medium-sized. The rearrangement links TRBV12-3 or TRBV12-4 to TRBJ1-2, with D tentatively TRBD1 (6 bases). V was pared by 3 bases and J by 3 bases, with 11 bases between. The CDR3 extends over 14 amino acids. CDR3 residues: CASSFRDNYYGYTF. CDR3 sequence (DNA): TGTGCCAGCAGTTTCCGGGACAACTACTATGGCTACACCTTC.

This clonotype was picked up many times. This rearrangement joins TRBV7-2 to TRBJ2-3; unclear D gene. The CDR3 contains 14 residues. The V gene lost 1 base and the J gene lost 2 bases, with 7 bases spanning the gap. CDR1 and CDR2 from the germline V gene are SGHTA and FQGNSA. The CDR3 sequence: CASSLGGATDTQYF. In nucleotides, the CDR3 is TGTGCCAGCAGCTTAGGAGGCGCCACAGATACGCAGTATTTT.

By proportion, this clonotype is medium-sized (0.01 to 0.1%). The rearrangement links TRBV20-1 to TRBJ2-4, with 9 bases that match TRBD1. CDR3 length: 14 residues. CDR1 is DFQATT and CDR2 is SNEGSKA in the germline V gene (reference sequence). The trim removed 2 bases at V and 8 bases at J, leaving 7 bases unmatched. CDR3 in amino acids: CSARSGTGLDIQYF. DNA for the CDR3: TGCAGTGCTAGATCCGGGACAGGGTTAGACATTCAGTACTTC.